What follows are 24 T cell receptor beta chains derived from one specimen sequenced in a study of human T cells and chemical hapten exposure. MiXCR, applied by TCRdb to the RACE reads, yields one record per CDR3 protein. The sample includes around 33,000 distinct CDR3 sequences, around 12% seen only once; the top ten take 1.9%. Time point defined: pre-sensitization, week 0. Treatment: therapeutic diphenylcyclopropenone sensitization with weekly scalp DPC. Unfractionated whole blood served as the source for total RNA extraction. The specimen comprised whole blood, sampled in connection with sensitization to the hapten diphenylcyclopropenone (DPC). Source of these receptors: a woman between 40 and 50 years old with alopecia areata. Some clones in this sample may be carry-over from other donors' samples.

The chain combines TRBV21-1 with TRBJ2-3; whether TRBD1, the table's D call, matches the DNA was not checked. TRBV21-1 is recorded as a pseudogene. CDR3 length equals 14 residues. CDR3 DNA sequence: TGTGCCAGCAGCACGGACAGGCCTCTTGATACGCAGTATTTT. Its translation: CASSTDRPLDTQYF.

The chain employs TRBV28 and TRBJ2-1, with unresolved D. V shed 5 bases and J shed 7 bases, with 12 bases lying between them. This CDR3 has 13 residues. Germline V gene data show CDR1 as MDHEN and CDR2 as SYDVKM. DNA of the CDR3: TGTGCCAGCAGTGTCGCCCCTCGTAATGAGCAGTTCTTC. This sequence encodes CASSVAPRNEQFF.

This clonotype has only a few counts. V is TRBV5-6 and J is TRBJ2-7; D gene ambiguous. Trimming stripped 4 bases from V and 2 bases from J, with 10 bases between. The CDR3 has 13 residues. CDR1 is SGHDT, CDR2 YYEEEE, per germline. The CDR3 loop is CASSPLTTYEQYF. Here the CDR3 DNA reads TGTGCCAGCAGCCCCCTTACTACCTACGAGCAGTACTTC.

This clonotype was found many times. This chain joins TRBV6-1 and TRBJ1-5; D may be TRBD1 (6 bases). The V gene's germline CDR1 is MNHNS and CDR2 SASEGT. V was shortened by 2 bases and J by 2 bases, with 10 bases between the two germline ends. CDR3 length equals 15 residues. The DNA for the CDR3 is TGTGCCAGCAGTGAATCAGGGGCGGGCAATCAGCCCCAGCATTTT. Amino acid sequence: CASSESGAGNQPQHF.

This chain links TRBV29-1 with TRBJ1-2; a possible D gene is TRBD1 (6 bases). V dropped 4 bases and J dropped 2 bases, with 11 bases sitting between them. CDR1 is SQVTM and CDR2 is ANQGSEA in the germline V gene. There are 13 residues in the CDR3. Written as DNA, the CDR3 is TGCAGCGTTGCCCAGGGGCAGAACTATGGCTACACCTTC. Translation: CSVAQGQNYGYTF.

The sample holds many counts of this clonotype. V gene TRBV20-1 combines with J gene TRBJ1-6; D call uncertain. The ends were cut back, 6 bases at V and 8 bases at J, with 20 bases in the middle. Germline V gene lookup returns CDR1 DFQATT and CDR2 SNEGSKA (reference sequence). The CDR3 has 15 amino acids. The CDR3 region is CSAKRGTKMDSPLHF. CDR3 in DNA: TGCAGTGCGAAGCGCGGAACTAAAATGGATTCACCCCTCCACTTT.

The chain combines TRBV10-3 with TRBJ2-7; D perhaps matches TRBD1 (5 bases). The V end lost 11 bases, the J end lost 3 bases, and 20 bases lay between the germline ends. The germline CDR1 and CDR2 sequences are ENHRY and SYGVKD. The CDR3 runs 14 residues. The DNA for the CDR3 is TGTGCCTCGGCGCAGGGTCCCCCCATCTACGAGCAGTACTTC. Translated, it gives CASAQGPPIYEQYF.

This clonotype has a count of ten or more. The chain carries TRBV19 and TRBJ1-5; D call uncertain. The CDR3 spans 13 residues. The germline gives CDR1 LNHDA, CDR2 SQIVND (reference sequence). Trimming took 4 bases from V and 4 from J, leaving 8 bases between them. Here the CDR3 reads CASSKAINQPQHF. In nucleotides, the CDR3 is TGTGCCAGTAGTAAGGCAATTAATCAGCCCCAGCATTTT. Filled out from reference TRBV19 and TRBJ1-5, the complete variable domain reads DGGITQSPKYLFRKEGQNVTLSCEQNLNHDAMYWYRQDPGQGLRLIYYSQIVNDFQKGDIAEGYSVSREKKESFPLTVTSAQKNPTAFYLCASSKAINQPQHFGDGTRLSIL.

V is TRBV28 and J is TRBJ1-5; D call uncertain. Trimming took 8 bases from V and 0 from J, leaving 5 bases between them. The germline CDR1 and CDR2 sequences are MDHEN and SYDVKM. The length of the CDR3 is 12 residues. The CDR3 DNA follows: TGTGCCAGCGTAGTTAGCAATCAGCCCCAGCATTTT. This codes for CASVVSNQPQHF. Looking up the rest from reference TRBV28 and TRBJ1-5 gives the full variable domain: DVKVTQSSRYLVKRTGEKVFLECVQDMDHENMFWYRQDPGLGLRLIYFSYDVKMKEKGDIPEGYSVSREKKERFSLILESASTNQTSMYLCASVVSNQPQHFGDGTRLSIL.

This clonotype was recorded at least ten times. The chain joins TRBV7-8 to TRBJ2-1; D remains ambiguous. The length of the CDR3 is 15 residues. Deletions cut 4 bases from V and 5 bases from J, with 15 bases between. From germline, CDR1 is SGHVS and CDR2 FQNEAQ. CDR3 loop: CASSSISAADNEQFF. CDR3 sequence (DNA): TGTGCCAGCAGCTCCATTAGTGCGGCCGACAATGAGCAGTTCTTC.

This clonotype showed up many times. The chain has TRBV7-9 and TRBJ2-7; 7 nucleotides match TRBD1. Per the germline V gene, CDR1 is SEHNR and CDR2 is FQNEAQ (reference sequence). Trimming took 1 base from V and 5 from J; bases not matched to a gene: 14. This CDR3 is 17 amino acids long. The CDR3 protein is CASSLGEGTAKYHEQYF. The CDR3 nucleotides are TGTGCCAGCAGCTTAGGCGAAGGGACAGCTAAGTATCACGAGCAGTACTTC.

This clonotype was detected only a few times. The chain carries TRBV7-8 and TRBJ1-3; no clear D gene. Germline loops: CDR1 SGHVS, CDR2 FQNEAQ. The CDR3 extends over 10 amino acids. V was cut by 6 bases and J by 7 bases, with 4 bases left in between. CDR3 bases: TGTGCCAGCAGTGGGAACACCATATATTTT. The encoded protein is CASSGNTIYF.

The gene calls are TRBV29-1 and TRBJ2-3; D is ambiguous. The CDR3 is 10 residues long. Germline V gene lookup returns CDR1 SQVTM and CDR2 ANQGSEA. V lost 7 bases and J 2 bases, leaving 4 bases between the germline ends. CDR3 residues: CSGYTDTQYF. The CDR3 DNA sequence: TGCAGCGGCTACACAGATACGCAGTATTTT.

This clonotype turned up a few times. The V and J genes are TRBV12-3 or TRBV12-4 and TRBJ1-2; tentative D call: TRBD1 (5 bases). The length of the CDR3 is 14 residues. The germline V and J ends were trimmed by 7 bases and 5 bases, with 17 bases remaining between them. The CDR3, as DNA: TGTGCCAGCACCCTCGGGGGGAAGAGGTATGGCTACACCTTC. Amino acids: CASTLGGKRYGYTF.

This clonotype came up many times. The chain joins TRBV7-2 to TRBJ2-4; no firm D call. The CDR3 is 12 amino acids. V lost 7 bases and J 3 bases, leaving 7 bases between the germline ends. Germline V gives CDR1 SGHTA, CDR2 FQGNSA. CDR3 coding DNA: TGTGCCAGCACCGAGGACAAAAACATTCAGTACTTC. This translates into CASTEDKNIQYF. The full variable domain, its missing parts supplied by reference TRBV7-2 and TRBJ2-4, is GAGVSQSPSNKVTEKGKDVELRCDPISGHTALYWYRQSLGQGLEFLIYFQGNSAPDKSGLPSDRFSAERTGGSVSTLTIQRTQQEDSAVYLCASTEDKNIQYFGAGTRLSVL.

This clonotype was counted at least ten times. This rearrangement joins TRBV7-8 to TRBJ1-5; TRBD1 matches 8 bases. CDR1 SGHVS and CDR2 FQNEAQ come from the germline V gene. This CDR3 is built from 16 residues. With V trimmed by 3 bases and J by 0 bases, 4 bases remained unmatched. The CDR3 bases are TGTGCCAGCAGCTTCCGGACAGGGCTTAGCAATCAGCCCCAGCATTTT. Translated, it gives CASSFRTGLSNQPQHF.

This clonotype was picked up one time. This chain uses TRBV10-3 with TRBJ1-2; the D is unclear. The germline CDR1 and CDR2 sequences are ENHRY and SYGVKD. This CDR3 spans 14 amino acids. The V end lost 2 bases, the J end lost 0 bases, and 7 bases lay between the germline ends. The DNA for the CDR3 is TGTGCCATCAGTGAGGGACCTTCTAACTATGGCTACACCTTC. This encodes CAISEGPSNYGYTF.

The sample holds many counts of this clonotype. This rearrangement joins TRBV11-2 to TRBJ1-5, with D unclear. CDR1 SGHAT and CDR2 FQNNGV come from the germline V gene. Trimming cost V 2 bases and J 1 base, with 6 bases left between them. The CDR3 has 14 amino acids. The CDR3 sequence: CASSLRGSNQPQHF. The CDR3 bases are TGTGCCAGCAGCTTAAGAGGAAGCAATCAGCCCCAGCATTTT. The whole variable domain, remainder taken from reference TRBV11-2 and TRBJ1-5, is EAGVAQSPRYKIIEKRQSVAFWCNPISGHATLYWYQQILGQGPKLLIQFQNNGVVDDSQLPKDRFSAERLKGVDSTLKIQPAKLEDSAVYLCASSLRGSNQPQHFGDGTRLSIL.

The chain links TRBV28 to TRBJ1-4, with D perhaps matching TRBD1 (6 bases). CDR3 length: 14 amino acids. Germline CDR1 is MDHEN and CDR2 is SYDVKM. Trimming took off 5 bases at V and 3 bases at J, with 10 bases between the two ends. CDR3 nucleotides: TGTGCCAGCAGTCTCTGGACAGCTAATGAAAAACTGTTTTTT. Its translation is CASSLWTANEKLFF.

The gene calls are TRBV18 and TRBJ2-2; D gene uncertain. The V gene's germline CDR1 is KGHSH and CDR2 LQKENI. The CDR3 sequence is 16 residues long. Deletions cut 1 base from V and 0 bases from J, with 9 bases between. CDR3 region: CASSPLSPTNTGELFF. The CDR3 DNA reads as TGTGCCAGCTCACCACTAAGCCCTACGAACACCGGGGAGCTGTTTTTT. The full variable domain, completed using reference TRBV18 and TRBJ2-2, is NAGVMQNPRHLVRRRGQEARLRCSPMKGHSHVYWYRQLPEEGLKFMVYLQKENIIDESGMPKERFSAEFPKEGPSILRIQQVVRGDSAAYFCASSPLSPTNTGELFFGEGSRLTVL.

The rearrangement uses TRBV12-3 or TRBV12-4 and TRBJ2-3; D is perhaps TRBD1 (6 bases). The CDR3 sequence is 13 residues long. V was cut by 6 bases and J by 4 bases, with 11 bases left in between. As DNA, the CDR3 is TGTGCCAGCAGCCGGGACACCGCAGATACGCAGTATTTT. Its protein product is CASSRDTADTQYF.

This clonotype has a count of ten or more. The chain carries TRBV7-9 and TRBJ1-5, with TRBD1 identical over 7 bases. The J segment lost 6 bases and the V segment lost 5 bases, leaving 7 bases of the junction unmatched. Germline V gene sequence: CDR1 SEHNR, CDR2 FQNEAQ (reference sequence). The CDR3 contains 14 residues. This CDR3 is CASSIEGAGQPQHF. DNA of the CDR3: TGTGCCAGCAGCATAGAGGGGGCCGGTCAGCCCCAGCATTTT.

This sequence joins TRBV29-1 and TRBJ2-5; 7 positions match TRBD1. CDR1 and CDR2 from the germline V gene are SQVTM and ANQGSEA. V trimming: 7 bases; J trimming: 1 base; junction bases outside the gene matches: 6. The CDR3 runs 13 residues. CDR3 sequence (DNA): TGCAGCGGGGGGCGACAGGGCCAAGAGACCCAGTACTTC. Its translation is CSGGRQGQETQYF.

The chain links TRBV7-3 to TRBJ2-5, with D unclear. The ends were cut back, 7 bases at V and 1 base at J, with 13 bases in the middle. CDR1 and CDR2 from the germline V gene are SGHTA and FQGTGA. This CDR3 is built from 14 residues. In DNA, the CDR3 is TGTGCCAGCAACCGTGGGAACCGCCAAGAGACCCAGTACTTC. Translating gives CASNRGNRQETQYF.